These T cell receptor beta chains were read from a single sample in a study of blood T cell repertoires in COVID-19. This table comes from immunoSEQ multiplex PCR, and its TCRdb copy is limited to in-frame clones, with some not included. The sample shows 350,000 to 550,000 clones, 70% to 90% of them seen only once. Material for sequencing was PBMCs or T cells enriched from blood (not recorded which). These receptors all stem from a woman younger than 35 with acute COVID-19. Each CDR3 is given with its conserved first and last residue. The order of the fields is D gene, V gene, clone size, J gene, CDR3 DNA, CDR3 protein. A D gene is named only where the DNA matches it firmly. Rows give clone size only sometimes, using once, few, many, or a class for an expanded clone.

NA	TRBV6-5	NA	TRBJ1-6	TGTGCCAGCAGCCCATTAGGGGGATTTTCACCCCTCCACTTT	CASSPLGGFSPLHF
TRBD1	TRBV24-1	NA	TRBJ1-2	TGTGCCACCCGGGACAGCTACTATGGCTACACCTTC	CATRDSYYGYTF
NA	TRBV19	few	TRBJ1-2	TGTGCCAGTAGCCTTGAGCGTAACTATGGCTACACCTTC	CASSLERNYGYTF
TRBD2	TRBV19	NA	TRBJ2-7	TGTGCCAGTAGTTCCTTAGCGGGAGAACACGAGCAGTACTTC	CASSSLAGEHEQYF
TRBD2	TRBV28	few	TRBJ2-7	TGTGCCAGCAGGGGGGGGACTACCTACGAGCAGTACTTC	CASRGGTTYEQYF
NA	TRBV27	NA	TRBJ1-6	TGTGCCAGCAGTTCCGCCGGACTCTATAATTCACCCCTCCACTTT	CASSSAGLYNSPLHF
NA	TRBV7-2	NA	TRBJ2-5	TGTGCCAGCAGCTTAGGCGACAGGCTCCAAGAGACCCAGTACTTC	CASSLGDRLQETQYF
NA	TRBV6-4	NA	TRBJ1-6	TGTGCCAGCAGTGCGGGGGTGGGGAATTCACCCCTCCACTTT	CASSAGVGNSPLHF
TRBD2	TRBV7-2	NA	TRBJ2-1	TGTGCAACTCGGGAGGGGGGGACCTACAATGAGCAGTTCTTC	CATREGGTYNEQFF
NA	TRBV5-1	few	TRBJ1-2	TGCGCCAGCAGCTTGGCTACGACAGAGACGGGCTATGGCTACACCTTC	CASSLATTETGYGYTF
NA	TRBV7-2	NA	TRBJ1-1	TGTGCCAGCAGCTTACAGGGAGGCTCCACTGAAGCTTTCTTT	CASSLQGGSTEAFF
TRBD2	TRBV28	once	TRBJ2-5	TGTGCCAGCAGCCCCGGGACTAGCGGGGGGAACGGGGAGACCCAGTACTTC	CASSPGTSGGNGETQYF
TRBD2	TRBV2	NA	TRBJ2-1	TGTGCCAGCAGTGCTGGGTCTAGCGGGGTAAATGAGCAGTTCTTC	CASSAGSSGVNEQFF
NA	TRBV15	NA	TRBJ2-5	TGTGCCACCAGCAGAGATCCGGGACAACAAGAGACCCAGTACTTC	CATSRDPGQQETQYF
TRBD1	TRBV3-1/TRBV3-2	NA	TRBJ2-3	TGTGCCAGCAGCCCGACAGGGACCAGCACAGATACGCAGTATTTT	CASSPTGTSTDTQYF
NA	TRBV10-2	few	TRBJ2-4	TGCGCCAGCAGTGAAGTGATACTAGCCAAAAACATTCAGTACTTC	CASSEVILAKNIQYF
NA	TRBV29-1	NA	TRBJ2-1	TGCAGCGTTGTGGGTGGTCAGGGTAATGAGCAGTTCTTC	CSVVGGQGNEQFF
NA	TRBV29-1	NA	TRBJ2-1	TGCAGCGTTGGGGAACTAGGCAATGAGCAGTTCTTC	CSVGELGNEQFF
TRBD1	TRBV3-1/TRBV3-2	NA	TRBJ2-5	TGTGCCAGCAGCCCACCCGGACAGGGTAGAGAGACCCAGTACTTC	CASSPPGQGRETQYF
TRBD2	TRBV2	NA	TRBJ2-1	TGTGCCAGCAGATCTATGGACATAGCGGGGGGGCCTGAGCAGTTCTTC	CASRSMDIAGGPEQFF
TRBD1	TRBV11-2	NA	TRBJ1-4	TGTGCCAGCAGCTTCACGGACAGGCATGAAAAACTGTTTTTT	CASSFTDRHEKLFF
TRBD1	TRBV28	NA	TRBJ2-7	TGTGCCAGCAGCCCTTCTCCGGGACAGCATGGGGAGCAGTACTTC	CASSPSPGQHGEQYF
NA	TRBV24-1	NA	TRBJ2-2	TGTGCCACCAGCGACACCGGGGAGCTGTTTTTT	CATSDTGELFF
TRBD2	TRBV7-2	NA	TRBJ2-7	TGTGCCAGCAGCTCTCCGGGAAGACTAGCGGGAATCTACGAGCAGTACTTC	CASSSPGRLAGIYEQYF
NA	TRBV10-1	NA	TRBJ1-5	TGCGCCAGCAGTGAGTCAGGTAGCAGCCAGCCCCAGCATTTT	CASSESGSSQPQHF
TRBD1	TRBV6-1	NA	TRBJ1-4	TGTGCCAGCAGTGAACCCCGACAGGGCCTCGGGGTGTTTTTT	CASSEPRQGLGVFF
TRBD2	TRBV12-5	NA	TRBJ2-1	TGTGCTAGTGGTTTGTTTTCCGGGACTAGCGGGAGGGATGAGCAGTTCTTC	CASGLFSGTSGRDEQFF
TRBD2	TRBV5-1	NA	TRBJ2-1	TGCGCCAGCAGCTTGGGACTAGCGGGAGGGCCAGTGGATGAGCAGTTCTTC	CASSLGLAGGPVDEQFF
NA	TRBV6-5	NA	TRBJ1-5	TGTGCCAGCATTGGAGAGAACAATCAGCCCCAGCATTTT	CASIGENNQPQHF
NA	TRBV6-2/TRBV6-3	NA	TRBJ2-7	TGTGCCAGCAGCCCATGGGAACAGGGTTCTGAGCAGTACTTC	CASSPWEQGSEQYF
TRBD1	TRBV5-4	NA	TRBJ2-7	TGTGCCAGCAGCCAAGACCGGGACAGGGGTTCCTACGAGCAGTACTTC	CASSQDRDRGSYEQYF
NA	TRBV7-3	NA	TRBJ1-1	TGTGCCAGCAGAGATCAGGGGAATCCTGAAGCTTTCTTT	CASRDQGNPEAFF
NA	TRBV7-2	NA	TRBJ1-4	TGTGCCAGCAGCTTAGCGAGGGGGAGGGGCGAAAAACTGTTTTTT	CASSLARGRGEKLFF
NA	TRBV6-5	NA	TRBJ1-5	TGTGCCAGCAGTTACTCAGACTACAATCAGCCCCAGCATTTT	CASSYSDYNQPQHF
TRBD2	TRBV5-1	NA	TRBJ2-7	TGCGCCAGCAGCGGTAGCGGGGGCTACGAGCAGTACTTC	CASSGSGGYEQYF
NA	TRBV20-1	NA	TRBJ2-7	TGCAGTGCTTTTAAAGGGGACGAGCAGTACTTC	CSAFKGDEQYF
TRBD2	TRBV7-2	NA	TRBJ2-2	TGTGCCAGCAGCCTTTCGGGGGGGGCCGGGGAGCTGTTTTTT	CASSLSGGAGELFF
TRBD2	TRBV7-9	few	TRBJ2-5	TGTGCCAGCAGCACTGGGACTACACAAGAGACCCAGTACTTC	CASSTGTTQETQYF
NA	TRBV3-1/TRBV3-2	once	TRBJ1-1	TGTGCCAGCAGCCACAGTAACACTGAAGCTTTCTTT	CASSHSNTEAFF
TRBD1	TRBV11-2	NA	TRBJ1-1	TGTGCCAGCAGCTTAGTCGGGACAGGTCCGGCTTTCTTT	CASSLVGTGPAFF
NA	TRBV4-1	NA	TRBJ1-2	TGCGCCAGCAGCCAAGAAGAAACAGGGCACTATGGCTACACCTTC	CASSQEETGHYGYTF
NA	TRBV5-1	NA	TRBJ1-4	TGCGCCAGCAGCCCCTCAGGGTGGGCTGAAAAACTGTTTTTT	CASSPSGWAEKLFF
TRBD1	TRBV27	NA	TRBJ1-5	TGTGCCAGCAGTAGAGATGGACAGGGGTCGAATCAGCCCCAGCATTTT	CASSRDGQGSNQPQHF
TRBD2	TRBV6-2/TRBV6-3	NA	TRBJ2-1	TGTGCCAGCAGTTACTCAACTAGCGGGGGGGCCGGTGAGCAGTTCTTC	CASSYSTSGGAGEQFF
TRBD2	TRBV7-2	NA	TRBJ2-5	TGTGCCAGCAGCCATGCTTTAGCGGGGGGATACCAAGAGACCCAGTACTTC	CASSHALAGGYQETQYF